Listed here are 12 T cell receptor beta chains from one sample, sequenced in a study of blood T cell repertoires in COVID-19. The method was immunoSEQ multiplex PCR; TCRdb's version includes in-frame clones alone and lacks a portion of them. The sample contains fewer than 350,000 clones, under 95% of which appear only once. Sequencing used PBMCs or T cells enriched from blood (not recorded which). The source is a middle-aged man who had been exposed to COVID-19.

CDR3 DNA sequence: TGTGCCAGTAGTACAGAGCGGGGGAATGGCTACACCTTC. This encodes CASSTERGNGYTF. The chain couples TRBV19 to TRBJ1-2; D is possibly TRBD1 (5 bases). Trimming removed 4 bases from V and 6 bases from J, with 12 bases in between. The CDR3 extends over 13 amino acids. Germline CDR1 reads LNHDA; CDR2 reads SQIVND (reference sequence).

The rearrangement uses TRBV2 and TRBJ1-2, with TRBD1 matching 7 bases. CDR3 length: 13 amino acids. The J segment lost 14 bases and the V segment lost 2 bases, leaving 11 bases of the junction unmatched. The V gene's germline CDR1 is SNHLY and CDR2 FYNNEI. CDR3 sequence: CASSERQGASRTF. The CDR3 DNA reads TGTGCCAGCAGTGAAAGACAGGGCGCCTCTAGAACCTTC.

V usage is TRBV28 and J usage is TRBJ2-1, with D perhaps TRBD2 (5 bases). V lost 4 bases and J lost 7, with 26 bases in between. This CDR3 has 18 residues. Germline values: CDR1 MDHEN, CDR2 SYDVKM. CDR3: CASSYPPLSGTLRNEQFF. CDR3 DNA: TGTGCCAGCAGTTACCCGCCCTTGAGCGGAACCCTTCGGAATGAGCAGTTCTTC. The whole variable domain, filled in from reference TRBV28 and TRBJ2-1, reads DVKVTQSSRYLVKRTGEKVFLECVQDMDHENMFWYRQDPGLGLRLIYFSYDVKMKEKGDIPEGYSVSREKKERFSLILESASTNQTSMYLCASSYPPLSGTLRNEQFFGPGTRLTVL.

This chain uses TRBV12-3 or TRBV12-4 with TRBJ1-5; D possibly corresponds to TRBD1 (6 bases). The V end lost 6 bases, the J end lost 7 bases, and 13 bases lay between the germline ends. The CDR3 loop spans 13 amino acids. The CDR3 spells CASRGQSGQPQHF. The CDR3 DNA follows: TGTGCCAGCAGAGGACAGTCAGGCCAGCCCCAGCATTTT.

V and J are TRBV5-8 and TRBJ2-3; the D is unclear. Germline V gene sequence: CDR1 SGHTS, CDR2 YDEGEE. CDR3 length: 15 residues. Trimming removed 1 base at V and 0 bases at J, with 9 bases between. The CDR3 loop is CASSLRLLSTDTQYF. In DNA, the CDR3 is TGTGCCAGCAGCTTGCGCCTATTAAGCACAGATACGCAGTATTTT.

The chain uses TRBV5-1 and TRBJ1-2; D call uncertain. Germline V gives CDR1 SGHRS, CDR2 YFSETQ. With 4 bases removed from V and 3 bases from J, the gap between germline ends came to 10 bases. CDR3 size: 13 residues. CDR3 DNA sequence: TGCGCCAGCAGCCCAGACACCCACTATGGCTACACCTTC. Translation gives CASSPDTHYGYTF.

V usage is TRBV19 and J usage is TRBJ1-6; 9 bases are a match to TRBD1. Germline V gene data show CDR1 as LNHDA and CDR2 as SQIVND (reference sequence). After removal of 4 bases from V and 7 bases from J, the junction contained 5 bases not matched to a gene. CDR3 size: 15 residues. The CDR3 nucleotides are TGTGCCAGTAGTACTGCGACAGGGGGGAATTCACCCCTCCACTTT. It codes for CASSTATGGNSPLHF. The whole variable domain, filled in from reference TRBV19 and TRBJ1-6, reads DGGITQSPKYLFRKEGQNVTLSCEQNLNHDAMYWYRQDPGQGLRLIYYSQIVNDFQKGDIAEGYSVSREKKESFPLTVTSAQKNPTAFYLCASSTATGGNSPLHFGNGTRLTVT.

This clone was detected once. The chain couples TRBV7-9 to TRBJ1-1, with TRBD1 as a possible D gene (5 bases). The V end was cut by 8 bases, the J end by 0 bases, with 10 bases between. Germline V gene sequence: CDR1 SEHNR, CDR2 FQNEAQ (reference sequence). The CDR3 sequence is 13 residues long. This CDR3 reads CASSGLMNTEAFF. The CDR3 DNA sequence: TGTGCCAGCTCGGGACTGATGAACACTGAAGCTTTCTTT.

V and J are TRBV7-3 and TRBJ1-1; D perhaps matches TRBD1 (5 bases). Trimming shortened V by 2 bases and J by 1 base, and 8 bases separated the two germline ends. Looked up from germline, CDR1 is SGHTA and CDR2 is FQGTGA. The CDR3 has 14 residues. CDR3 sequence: CASSLGAQNTEAFF. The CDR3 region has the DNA TGTGCCAGCAGCTTAGGGGCCCAGAACACTGAAGCTTTCTTT.

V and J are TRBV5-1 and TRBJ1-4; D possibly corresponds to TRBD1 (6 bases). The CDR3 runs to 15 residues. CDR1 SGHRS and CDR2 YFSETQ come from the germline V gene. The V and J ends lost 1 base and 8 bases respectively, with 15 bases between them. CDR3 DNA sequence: TGCGCCAGCAGCTTGTCCGGACAGCCCGGAGAAAAACTGTTTTTT. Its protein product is CASSLSGQPGEKLFF.

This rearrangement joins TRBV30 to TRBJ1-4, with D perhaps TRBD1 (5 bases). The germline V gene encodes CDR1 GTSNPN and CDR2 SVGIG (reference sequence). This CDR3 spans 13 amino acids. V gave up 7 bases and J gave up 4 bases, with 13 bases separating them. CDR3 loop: CAFTGIGNEKLFF. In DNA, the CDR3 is TGTGCCTTTACAGGAATAGGTAATGAAAAACTGTTTTTT. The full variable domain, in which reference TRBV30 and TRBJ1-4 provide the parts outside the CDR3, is SQTIHQWPATLVQPVGSPLSLECTVEGTSNPNLYWYRQAAGRGLQLLFYSVGIGQISSEVPQNLSASRPQDRQFILSSKKLLLSDSGFYLCAFTGIGNEKLFFGSGTQLSVL.

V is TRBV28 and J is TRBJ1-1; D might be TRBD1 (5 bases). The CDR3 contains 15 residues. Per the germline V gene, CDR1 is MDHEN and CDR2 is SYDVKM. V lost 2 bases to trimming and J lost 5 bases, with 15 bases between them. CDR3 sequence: CASSLMQGGWTEAFF. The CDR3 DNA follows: TGTGCCAGCAGTTTAATGCAGGGAGGTTGGACTGAAGCTTTCTTT.